What follows is one T cell receptor (beta chain) and its context. What it binds is unknown. The CDR3 covers 14 residues. Germline CDR1 is SGHTA and CDR2 is FQGTGA. V lost 1 base to trimming and J lost 8 bases, with 13 bases between them. TCRdb's table, derived via immunoSEQ multiplex PCR, lists solely in-frame clones and lacks some. The table lists 30,000 to 45,000 clones, around 87% of them singletons. The data are from a study of T cells in narcolepsy. Study findings and constraints: Same-patient CSF and blood CD4+ T cell clonotypes included HCRT-specific and TRIB2-specific autoreactive ones. No autoreactive T cell clone sequences appeared in some memory CD4+ repertoires.

The chain links TRBV7-3 to TRBJ2-3; D gene ambiguous. Input material: CD45RA- memory CD4+ T cells from PBMCs. The source is a human donor with narcolepsy. The CDR3 reads CASSLNPSPSTQYF. The CDR3 region has the DNA TGTGCCAGCAGCTTAAACCCTTCCCCGAGTACGCAGTATTTT.